Listed below are T cell receptor beta chains from one sample, sequenced in a study of T-cell reconstitution after alpha-beta-depleted transplantation in children. TCRdb reprocessed the PCR reads via MiXCR and lists one record per CDR3 protein. The sample records about 480,000 distinct CDR3 sequences, roughly an eighth being singletons. The specimen was PBMCs from the stem cell graft donor, collected from the stem cell graft. The receptors were sampled from a human donor who donated a stem cell graft to a child with combined immunodeficiency. Both conserved end residues are part of each CDR3. D genes are given only for firm matches. Some rows have no size entry. The others give once, few or many, or a class for an expanded clone.

>TRBJ2-1|TRBV5-1|NA|NA
TGCGCCAGCAGCTCGACGCCCACAGGGTTTCAGTTCTTC
CASSSTPTGFQFF
>TRBJ2-1|TRBV5-4|TRBD1|many
TGTGCCAGCAGCCACCGGGACAGGTTCAATGAGCAGTTCTTC
CASSHRDRFNEQFF
>TRBJ2-1|TRBV24-1|NA|NA
TGTGCCACCAGTGATTGGGGGAGACAGAACAATGAGCAGTTCTTC
CATSDWGRQNNEQFF
>TRBJ2-5|TRBV5-6|NA|few
TGTGCCAGCAGCTTGACACAATCCGGGATCTTGGTAGAGACCCAGTACTTC
CASSLTQSGILVETQYF
>TRBJ2-7|TRBV6-2/TRBV6-3|NA|NA
TGTGCCAGCAGTTACGGTCGTGCAGTTCCCTACGAGCAGTACTTC
CASSYGRAVPYEQYF
>TRBJ1-1|TRBV12-3/TRBV12-4|TRBD1|NA
TGTGCCAGCAGCCTGGACAGGATCATGAACACTGAAGCTTTCTTT
CASSLDRIMNTEAFF
>TRBJ2-7|TRBV7-2|TRBD2|many
TGTGCCAGCAGCTTAGCTGGGACTAATGTCTACGAGCAGTACTTC
CASSLAGTNVYEQYF
>TRBJ1-1|TRBV10-3|NA|many
TGTGCCATCAGTGAGTCAGCCGGGGGGACTGAAGCTTTCTTT
CAISESAGGTEAFF
>TRBJ2-3|TRBV6-1|NA|NA
TGTGCCAGCAGCCACGGTTTTGGGGAGACAGATACGCAGTATTTT
CASSHGFGETDTQYF
>TRBJ1-2|TRBV5-6|NA|NA
TGTGCCAGCAGCTCCACGGGACTTTCGATCCGTGGCTACACCTTC
CASSSTGLSIRGYTF
>TRBJ2-1|TRBV12-3/TRBV12-4|TRBD1|NA
TGTGCCAGCAGTCCCCTTGAGGCGACAGGGGACAATGAGCAGTTCTTC
CASSPLEATGDNEQFF
>TRBJ2-3|TRBV7-9|NA|few
TGTGCCAGCAGCCGAGGTTGGGGGGCCCACAGAAATACGCAGTATTTT
CASSRGWGAHRNTQYF
>TRBJ2-2|TRBV27|NA|NA
TGTGCCAGCACCTCCACGCTGGGGACGACCGGGGAGCTGTTTTTT
CASTSTLGTTGELFF
>TRBJ2-3|TRBV18|NA|NA
TGTGCCAGCTCCCCGGGGTCAACGCAGTATTTT
CASSPGSTQYF
>TRBJ2-5|TRBV6-5|TRBD2|many
TGTGCCAGCAGTTACTCCCAGACTAGCCCGGGGGGGACCCAGTACTTC
CASSYSQTSPGGTQYF
>TRBJ2-2|TRBV23-1|NA|once
TGCGCCAGCAGTCTGAGTGGCGCCGGGGAGCTGTTTTTT
CASSLSGAGELFF
>TRBJ1-5|TRBV9|NA|NA
TGTGCCAGCAGCGTTACCCAGGGGAGGGGATATAGCAATCAGCCCCAGCATTTT
CASSVTQGRGYSNQPQHF
>TRBJ2-3|TRBV29-1|TRBD2|many
TGCAGCGCCCGAGTAGCGGGGGGCGATACGCAGTATTTT
CSARVAGGDTQYF
>TRBJ2-5|TRBV5-6|NA|NA
TGTGCCAGCAGCTTGCTTGGTTTCCAAGAGACCCAGTACTTC
CASSLLGFQETQYF
>TRBJ2-1|TRBV30|TRBD2|NA
TGTGCCTTCACTAGCGGGGGATACAATGAGCAGTTCTTC
CAFTSGGYNEQFF
>TRBJ1-4|TRBV15|TRBD1|many
TGTGCCACCAGCAGAGATCCCGGACAGGGTAATGAAAAACTGTTTTTT
CATSRDPGQGNEKLFF
>TRBJ1-1|TRBV2|NA|many
TGTGCCAGCTCGGTGCAGATTAACACTGAAGCTTTCTTT
CASSVQINTEAFF
>TRBJ1-1|TRBV20-1|TRBD1|NA
TGCAGTGCCGTCCAGGGGGCGCGCACTGAAGCTTTCTTT
CSAVQGARTEAFF
>TRBJ2-2|TRBV9|NA|few
TGTGCCAGCAGCACCTCTAGAAGGGAGCTGTTTTTT
CASSTSRRELFF
>TRBJ2-2|TRBV24-1|NA|NA
TGTGCCACCAGTGATCCGCAGATAAACACCGGGGAGCTGTTTTTT
CATSDPQINTGELFF
>TRBJ2-7|TRBV20-1|NA|few
TGCAGTGCTAGAGACTCTGGGGGCAGGGCTGTCGAGCAGTACTTC
CSARDSGGRAVEQYF
>TRBJ2-1|TRBV30|TRBD1|many
TGTGCCTGGAGTGCGGGACAGGGAGGGTACAATGAGCAGTTCTTC
CAWSAGQGGYNEQFF
>TRBJ1-2|TRBV29-1|TRBD1|many
TGCAGCGTTGGGGACAGCGCATCCTATGGCTACACCTTC
CSVGDSASYGYTF
>TRBJ2-7|TRBV29-1|TRBD2|many
TGCAGCGTTGAGGCTAGCGGGGATTACGAGCAGTACTTC
CSVEASGDYEQYF
>TRBJ2-3|TRBV9|NA|many
TGTGCCAGCAGCTCCGGTATTGGTGAGAGCACAGATACGCAGTATTTT
CASSSGIGESTDTQYF
>TRBJ1-4|TRBV4-2|TRBD1|NA
TGTGCCAGCAGCCAAGACGGGCTCGGACAGGGGGCGGGAAAACTGTTTTTT
CASSQDGLGQGAGKLFF
>TRBJ2-7|TRBV7-3|TRBD2|NA
TGTGCCAGCAGCTCCAGACTAGCGGGAGGCGAGCAGTACTTC
CASSSRLAGGEQYF
>TRBJ2-7|TRBV28|TRBD1|NA
TGTGCCAGCGCACTCCCGGGGACAGGGATCTACGAGCAGTACTTC
CASALPGTGIYEQYF
>TRBJ2-7|TRBV12-3/TRBV12-4|TRBD1|many
TGTGCCAGCAGTTCCCGGCCGGGACAGCATTACTACGAGCAGTACTTC
CASSSRPGQHYYEQYF
>TRBJ1-2|TRBV5-6|NA|NA
TGTGCCAGCAGCTTGAGGTCAGGGATGGTCTATGGCTACACCTTC
CASSLRSGMVYGYTF
>TRBJ2-1|TRBV12-3/TRBV12-4|TRBD2|few
TGTGCCAGCAGTAGGCGGACTAGCGGGGGACTAAACAATGAGCAGTTCTTC
CASSRRTSGGLNNEQFF